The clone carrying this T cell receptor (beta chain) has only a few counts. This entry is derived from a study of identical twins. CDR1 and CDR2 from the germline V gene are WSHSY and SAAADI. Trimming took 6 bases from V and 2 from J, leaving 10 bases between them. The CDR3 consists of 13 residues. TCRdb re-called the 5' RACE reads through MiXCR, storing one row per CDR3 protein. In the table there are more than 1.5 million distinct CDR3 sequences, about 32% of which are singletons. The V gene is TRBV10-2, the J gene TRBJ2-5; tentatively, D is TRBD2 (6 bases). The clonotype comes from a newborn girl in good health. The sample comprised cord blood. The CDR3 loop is CASSGRVQETQYF. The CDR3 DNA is TGCGCCAGCAGCGGGAGAGTACAAGAGACCCAGTACTTC.